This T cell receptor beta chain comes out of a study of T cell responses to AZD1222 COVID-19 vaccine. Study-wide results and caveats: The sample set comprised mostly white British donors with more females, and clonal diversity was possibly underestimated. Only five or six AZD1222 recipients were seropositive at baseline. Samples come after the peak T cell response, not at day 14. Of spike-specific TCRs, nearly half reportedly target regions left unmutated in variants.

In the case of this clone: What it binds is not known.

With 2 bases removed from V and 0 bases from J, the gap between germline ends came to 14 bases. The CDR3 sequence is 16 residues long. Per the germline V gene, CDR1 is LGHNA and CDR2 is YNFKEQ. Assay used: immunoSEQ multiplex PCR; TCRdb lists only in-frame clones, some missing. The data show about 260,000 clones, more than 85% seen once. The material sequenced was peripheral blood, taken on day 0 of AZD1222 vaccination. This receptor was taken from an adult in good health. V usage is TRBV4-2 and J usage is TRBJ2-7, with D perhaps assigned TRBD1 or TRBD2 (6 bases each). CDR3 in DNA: TGTGCCAGCAGCCAACCGGGGGCTAGCGCCTCCTACGAGCAGTACTTC. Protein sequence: CASSQPGASASYEQYF.